Listed below are T cell receptor beta chains from one sample, sequenced in a study of T cells in localized non-small cell lung cancer. Profiling relied on immunoSEQ multiplex PCR, and the TCRdb table lists in-frame clones only, not all of them. In the table there are about 51,000 clones, about 76% of which are singletons. This specimen was peripheral blood mononuclear cells, taken before any cancer treatment. The receptors come from a man aged 40 to 70 with stage III lung adenocarcinoma. The CDR3 runs from the conserved cysteine through the conserved F or W. The D gene is left open where the match is weak. Clone size is stated in some rows and not others, as once, few, many or a class when expanded.

D: TRBD2; size: .; V: TRBV2; J: TRBJ2-2; CDR3: CASTVAGYTGELFF; DNA: TGTGCCAGCACGGTAGCGGGGTACACCGGGGAGCTGTTTTTT
D: TRBD1; size: .; V: TRBV5-1; J: TRBJ2-1; CDR3: CASSGTTGGAHNEQFF; DNA: TGCGCCAGCAGCGGGACGACAGGGGGCGCCCACAATGAGCAGTTCTTC
D: .; size: .; V: TRBV27; J: TRBJ2-7; CDR3: CASSLLWGPYEQYF; DNA: TGTGCCAGCAGTTTATTATGGGGGCCCTACGAGCAGTACTTC
D: TRBD1; size: .; V: TRBV11-3; J: TRBJ2-1; CDR3: CASSSRTGTDNEQFF; DNA: TGTGCCAGCAGCTCCAGGACAGGGACCGACAATGAGCAGTTCTTC
D: .; size: once; V: TRBV18; J: TRBJ1-4; CDR3: CASSPQGETNEKLFF; DNA: TGTGCCAGCTCACCGCAGGGTGAGACTAATGAAAAACTGTTTTTT
D: TRBD1; size: once; V: TRBV5-1; J: TRBJ2-1; CDR3: CASIAGTGSYNEQFF; DNA: TGCGCCAGCATCGCCGGGACAGGGAGCTACAATGAGCAGTTCTTC
D: TRBD2; size: .; V: TRBV5-4; J: TRBJ2-2; CDR3: CASAGDAGELFF; DNA: TGTGCCAGCGCGGGGGACGCCGGGGAGCTGTTTTTT
D: .; size: .; V: TRBV6-6; J: TRBJ2-7; CDR3: CASSGLYEQYF; DNA: TGTGCCAGCAGTGGCCTCTACGAGCAGTACTTC
D: .; size: .; V: TRBV5-6; J: TRBJ1-4; CDR3: CASSLVLDRGHEKLFF; DNA: TGTGCCAGCAGCTTGGTATTGGATAGGGGCCATGAAAAACTGTTTTTT
D: TRBD1; size: .; V: TRBV11-2; J: TRBJ2-6; CDR3: CASSHYSRDRASGANVLTF; DNA: TGTGCCAGCAGCCACTATTCCCGGGACAGGGCGTCTGGGGCCAACGTCCTGACTTTC
D: TRBD1; size: .; V: TRBV9; J: TRBJ2-7; CDR3: CASSVGQGPSYEQYF; DNA: TGTGCCAGCAGCGTTGGACAGGGGCCCTCCTACGAGCAGTACTTC
D: TRBD2; size: few; V: TRBV7-8; J: TRBJ2-7; CDR3: CASSSAGLETNEQYF; DNA: TGTGCCAGCAGCTCGGCGGGACTAGAGACTAACGAGCAGTACTTC
D: TRBD2; size: .; V: TRBV5-1; J: TRBJ2-7; CDR3: CASSSGLAVYEQYF; DNA: TGCGCCAGCAGCTCGGGACTAGCGGTCTACGAGCAGTACTTC
D: TRBD1; size: .; V: TRBV6-6; J: TRBJ2-7; CDR3: CASSRSGTVSYEQYF; DNA: TGTGCCAGCAGCCGCTCCGGGACAGTCTCCTACGAGCAGTACTTC
D: .; size: .; V: TRBV7-6; J: TRBJ2-2; CDR3: CASSLSEGGLLNTGELFF; DNA: TGTGCCAGCAGCCTCTCAGAGGGGGGACTTCTCAACACCGGGGAGCTGTTTTTT
D: TRBD1; size: .; V: TRBV13; J: TRBJ1-5; CDR3: CASSLGLATGGQPQHF; DNA: TGTGCCAGCAGCTTAGGGCTGGCAACAGGGGGTCAGCCCCAGCATTTT
D: TRBD1; size: .; V: TRBV5-1; J: TRBJ1-2; CDR3: CASSLDRLRDGYTF; DNA: TGCGCCAGCAGCCTGGACAGGTTGAGAGATGGCTACACCTTC
D: TRBD2; size: .; V: TRBV5-1; J: TRBJ2-1; CDR3: CASSLVASGDYNEQFF; DNA: TGCGCCAGCAGCTTGGTGGCTAGCGGGGACTACAATGAGCAGTTCTTC